This T cell receptor beta chain appears in the sequencing data of a study of human T cells and chemical hapten exposure. Study details: Patients, a majority of them female, were diagnosed with alopecia areata, totalis or universalis. Among samples, TCR yields varied mainly because of small differences in pooled library volume.

Germline V lookup: CDR1 SGHRS, CDR2 YFSETQ. CDR3 length: 14 residues. V was clipped by 3 bases and J by 1 base, with 10 bases between them. Indicated time point: patch test 2, 6 weeks after DPC sensitization. Indicated treatment: therapeutic diphenylcyclopropenone sensitization with weekly scalp DPC. One entry per CDR3 protein results from TCRdb running MiXCR on the RACE reads. The table shows about 85,000 distinct CDR3 sequences, with more than 9% occurring only once. Sequenced here: whole blood, sampled in connection with sensitization to the hapten diphenylcyclopropenone (DPC). The receptor's source is a man younger than 35 with alopecia areata. Some clones in this sample may be carry-over from other donors' samples. The rearrangement joins TRBV5-1 to TRBJ1-1; no reliable D call. DNA for the CDR3: TGCGCCAGCAGCTACCCGACGGGGAACACTGAAGCTTTCTTT. It codes for CASSYPTGNTEAFF.